These 13 T cell receptor beta chains were sequenced from one sample in a study of blood T cell repertoires in COVID-19. Sequencing used immunoSEQ multiplex PCR; TCRdb keeps in-frame clones, though not all of them. This table holds 200,000 to 300,000 clones, roughly 86% found once. Material: peripheral blood. These receptors were collected from a man aged 45-65 years with acute or convalescent COVID-19.

This chain joins TRBV7-6 and TRBJ2-1, with D possibly TRBD1 on 5 matching bases. Germline V gene lookup returns CDR1 SGHVS and CDR2 FNYEAQ. Deletions cut 4 bases from V and 0 bases from J, with 10 bases between. The CDR3 runs 15 residues. For the CDR3, the DNA is TGTGCCAGCAGCTATCAGGGTAGCTCCTACAATGAGCAGTTCTTC. Its protein is CASSYQGSSYNEQFF.

The chain employs TRBV7-9 and TRBJ2-5, with 9 positions matching TRBD1. V was pared by 4 bases and J by 5 bases, with 14 bases of the junction left unmatched. CDR1 is SEHNR, CDR2 FQNEAQ, per germline (reference sequence). This CDR3 is built from 17 residues. CDR3 sequence: CASSSGTGFEHWETQYF. Written as DNA, the CDR3 is TGTGCCAGCAGCTCCGGGACAGGGTTTGAGCATTGGGAGACCCAGTACTTC.

The chain carries TRBV2 and TRBJ1-4; D perhaps matches TRBD1 (5 bases). Looked up from germline, CDR1 is SNHLY and CDR2 is FYNNEI. Trimming took off 6 bases at V and 7 bases at J, with 15 bases between the two ends. The CDR3 sequence is 14 residues long. The CDR3 spells CASRGGGWSEKLFF. CDR3 coding DNA: TGTGCCAGCAGGGGTGGGGGGTGGAGTGAAAAACTGTTTTTT.

The chain links TRBV2 to TRBJ1-1, with D unresolved. Trimming took off 4 bases at V and 0 bases at J, with 6 bases between the two ends. This CDR3 contains 13 residues. Germline CDR1 and CDR2: SNHLY and FYNNEI. DNA of the CDR3: TGTGCCAGCAGTGCTCAGATGAACACTGAAGCTTTCTTT. This translates into CASSAQMNTEAFF. The full variable domain, with the rest looked up from reference TRBV2 and TRBJ1-1, is EPEVTQTPSHQVTQMGQEVILRCVPISNHLYFYWYRQILGQKVEFLVSFYNNEISEKSEIFDDQFSVERPDGSNFTLKIRSTKLEDSAMYFCASSAQMNTEAFFGQGTRLTVV.

V gene TRBV11-2 combines with J gene TRBJ1-6; TRBD1 matches at 11 bases. V lost 7 bases, J lost 8 bases, and 4 bases stayed unmatched. CDR3 length: 14 amino acids. The V gene's germline CDR1 is SGHAT and CDR2 FQNNGV. The CDR3 sequence is CASIGTGGYSPLHF. The DNA for the CDR3 is TGTGCCAGCATCGGGACAGGGGGATATTCACCCCTCCACTTT.

This chain joins TRBV6-5 and TRBJ1-1; TRBD1 is a possible D gene (5 bases). The CDR3 covers 16 residues. CDR1 is MNHEY, CDR2 SVGAGI, per germline. Between the trimmed V and J ends, which lost 2 bases and 3 bases, there was a span of 16 bases. CDR3 bases: TGTGCCAGCAGTTACGGGGCAGCGGGGGTCGACACTGAAGCTTTCTTT. Translating gives CASSYGAAGVDTEAFF.

The chain is built from TRBV27 and TRBJ2-3; tentative D call: TRBD1 (5 bases). The V gene lost 2 bases and the J gene lost 0 bases, with 15 bases spanning the gap. The CDR3 is made up of 17 amino acids. Germline V gives CDR1 MNHEY, CDR2 SMNVEV (reference sequence). CDR3 protein: CASSLGASTGSTDTQYF. The CDR3 coding sequence is TGTGCCAGCAGTTTAGGGGCATCGACCGGGAGCACAGATACGCAGTATTTT.

In its sample, this clone was seen a few times. The chain has TRBV10-1 and TRBJ1-2; 7 nucleotides match TRBD1. Looked up from germline, CDR1 is WNHNN and CDR2 is SYGVQD (reference sequence). CDR3 length: 14 residues. V shed 5 bases, J shed 2 bases, and the junction held 5 bases outside the gene matches. The CDR3 nucleotides read TGCGCCAGCAGTCCGACAGGGTTGAACTATGGCTACACCTTC. Protein product: CASSPTGLNYGYTF.

V and J are TRBV19 and TRBJ1-2; 7 bases agree with TRBD1. V shed 4 bases and J 6 bases; nucleotides not matched to a gene: 5. This CDR3 comprises 13 residues. Germline CDR1 LNHDA, CDR2 SQIVND (reference sequence). For the CDR3, the DNA is TGTGCCAGTAGTAGACAGGGTGCGGATGGCTACACCTTC. Translation gives CASSRQGADGYTF. The complete variable domain, with remaining parts taken from reference TRBV19 and TRBJ1-2, reads DGGITQSPKYLFRKEGQNVTLSCEQNLNHDAMYWYRQDPGQGLRLIYYSQIVNDFQKGDIAEGYSVSREKKESFPLTVTSAQKNPTAFYLCASSRQGADGYTFGSGTRLTVV.

The chain carries TRBV3-1 (or the pseudogene TRBV3-2) and TRBJ2-1, with D perhaps TRBD2 (6 bases). The CDR3 runs to 16 residues. Trimming removed 1 base at V and 5 bases at J, with 15 bases between. Germline CDR1 is LGHDT and CDR2 is YNNKEL (reference sequence). DNA of the CDR3: TGTGCCAGCAGCCAAGTTGGGGGAGGTAAGAACAATGAGCAGTTCTTC. This gives the protein CASSQVGGGKNNEQFF.

This chain links TRBV10-1 with TRBJ1-5, with 7 bases that match TRBD1. Per germline, CDR1 WNHNN and CDR2 SYGVQD (reference sequence). Trimming took 10 bases from V and 4 from J; bases not matched to a gene: 7. The CDR3 length is 13 residues. In DNA, the CDR3 is TGCGCCAACTGGGACAGACAAAATCAGCCCCAGCATTTT. As protein: CANWDRQNQPQHF.

The CDR3 nucleotides read TGCAGCACCTTTTGGACAGGGGACTATGGCTACACCTTC. Its translation is CSTFWTGDYGYTF. The V and J genes are TRBV29-1 and TRBJ1-2; TRBD1 matches 9 bases. The CDR3 totals 13 residues. Looked up from germline, CDR1 is SQVTM and CDR2 is ANQGSEA. The V segment lost 8 bases and the J segment 3 bases; nucleotides outside the gene matches: 7.

CDR3 protein: CASSGRTGRLGEQYF. The CDR3 bases are TGCGCCAGCAGCGGACGGACAGGCCGCCTTGGCGAGCAGTACTTC. The gene calls are TRBV5-1 and TRBJ2-7, with 7 bases fitting TRBD1. CDR1 is SGHRS and CDR2 is YFSETQ in the germline V gene. This CDR3 has 15 amino acids. The J segment lost 6 bases and the V segment lost 4 bases, leaving 13 bases of the junction unmatched.